These T cell receptor beta chains were read from a single sample in a study of CD8 T cells in ankylosing spondylitis. In TCRdb, the 5' RACE reads were re-called with MiXCR into one record per CDR3 protein. The sample yields roughly 140,000 distinct CDR3 sequences, more than 40% seen once. The sequenced sample was synovial fluid, either unsorted or a sorted T cell fraction (not recorded which). All receptors derive from a male donor with ankylosing spondylitis. Each CDR3 is given with its conserved first and last residue. Each record gives: J gene, V gene, clone size, D gene, CDR3 DNA, CDR3 protein. A D gene is named only where the DNA matches it firmly. Rows give clone size only sometimes, using once, few, many, or a class for an expanded clone.

TRBJ2-3	TRBV12-3/TRBV12-4	few	.	TGTGCCAGCAGTTCCCAGGGGGGGGCGGGAGTGGAAGATACGCAGTATTTT	CASSSQGGAGVEDTQYF
TRBJ2-7	TRBV7-9	.	TRBD1	TGTGCCAGCAGCTTAGTGCGGACAGGGGGCGCAGATAAGCAGTACTTC	CASSLVRTGGADKQYF
TRBJ1-2	TRBV20-1	.	.	TGCAGTGCTAGGGAGGACTTTAACTATGGCTACACCTTC	CSAREDFNYGYTF
TRBJ1-1	TRBV6-4	.	.	TGTGCCAGCAGTGACACCACCGAGACCACTGAAGCTTTCTTT	CASSDTTETTEAFF
TRBJ1-5	TRBV20-1	.	.	TGCAGTGCTAGAGGCAGGGCCAATCAGCCCCAGCATTTT	CSARGRANQPQHF
TRBJ1-1	TRBV10-3	.	.	TGTGCCATCAGTGAAGGCCGGGCCCCGATATTCCGCGAGGCTTTCTTT	CAISEGRAPIFREAFF
TRBJ2-1	TRBV10-3	once	.	TGTGCCATCAAGTTAGGGGGACCACCACACAATGAGCAGTTCTTC	CAIKLGGPPHNEQFF
TRBJ2-1	TRBV6-1	few	TRBD1	TGTGCCAGCAGACCAGGGACAGGTGGGATCGGAAAGCAGTTCTTC	CASRPGTGGIGKQFF
TRBJ2-1	TRBV5-6	.	.	TGTGCCAGCAGCCTCAATGTGGGGGCCTACAATGAGCAGTTCTTC	CASSLNVGAYNEQFF
TRBJ2-1	TRBV3-1	.	TRBD2	TGTGCCAGCAGCCAAGCCCTCTGGGGGGGAAGGAATGAGCAGTTCTTC	CASSQALWGGRNEQFF
TRBJ2-1	TRBV19	few	TRBD2	TGTGCCAGTAGTATGGGACTAGACTACAATGAGCAGTTCTTC	CASSMGLDYNEQFF
TRBJ1-1	TRBV4-1	few	.	TGCGCCAGCAGCCCTAAGGCCGGGTTGACTGAAGCTTTCTTT	CASSPKAGLTEAFF
TRBJ2-7	TRBV7-6	.	.	TGTGCCAGCAGCTTATATTGGGGGCCTTCCTCCTACGAGCAGTACTTC	CASSLYWGPSSYEQYF
TRBJ2-7	TRBV12-3/TRBV12-4	.	TRBD2	TGTGCCAGCAGTTTAGCTGAAGGGACTAGCGGTCGATACGAGCAGTACTTC	CASSLAEGTSGRYEQYF
TRBJ2-3	TRBV7-9	.	TRBD2	TGTGCCAGCGAGGTGCTAGCGGGGGCCCTCACAGATACGCAGTATTTT	CASEVLAGALTDTQYF
TRBJ2-2	TRBV7-6	.	TRBD2	TGTGCCAGCAGCTTATTAGCGGGAGACACCGGGGAGCTGTTTTTT	CASSLLAGDTGELFF
TRBJ2-5	TRBV29-1	many	TRBD2	TGCAGCGTTGAAGCCGAGGCGGGGGGGACCCAGTACTTC	CSVEAEAGGTQYF
TRBJ2-1	TRBV7-3	.	TRBD1	TGTGCCAGCAGCTTAATTGGACAGGGGATTTTGAATGAGCAGTTCTTC	CASSLIGQGILNEQFF
TRBJ2-7	TRBV27	.	TRBD2	TGTGCCAGCAGTTTAGGGTGGGCTAGCGGAACGATCTACGAGCAGTACTTC	CASSLGWASGTIYEQYF
TRBJ1-1	TRBV5-1	.	TRBD1	TGCGCCAGCAGCTTGGGACAGGGGGTAGTCACTGAAGCTTTCTTT	CASSLGQGVVTEAFF
TRBJ1-1	TRBV28	.	.	TGTGCCAGCAGTTGGGGCAGAGACTATATGAGGAACACTGAAGCTTTCTTT	CASSWGRDYMRNTEAFF
TRBJ2-1	TRBV20-1	once	TRBD2	TGCTGGGGTGGGGGGGCGGGGCTAGCGGGGGTCTACTCCTACAATGAGCAGTTCTTC	CWGGGAGLAGVYSYNEQFF
TRBJ2-1	TRBV7-9	few	.	TGTGCCAGCAGCCCAGGGAAGGGGGCCTACAATGAGCAGTTCTTC	CASSPGKGAYNEQFF
TRBJ1-5	TRBV12-3/TRBV12-4	.	.	TGTGCCAGCACCCGTCTCCGTGCGAGCCCCCAGCATTTT	CASTRLRASPQHF
TRBJ1-2	TRBV4-1	.	.	TGCGCCAGCAGCCATAGCAAGGGGGGGAATTATGGCTACACCTTC	CASSHSKGGNYGYTF
TRBJ1-2	TRBV2	few	.	TGTGCCAGCAGTGGACGCCCCGGGGCCACTTCAATTACCTATGGCTACACCTTC	CASSGRPGATSITYGYTF
TRBJ2-1	TRBV7-2	.	.	TGTGCCAGCAGCTTCTCCAGGGGGGATGAGCAGTTCTTC	CASSFSRGDEQFF
TRBJ2-3	TRBV20-1	.	.	TGCAGCGCCCCCCGAGGGGGTATCGATACGCAGTATTTT	CSAPRGGIDTQYF
TRBJ2-1	TRBV7-8	few	.	TGTGCCAGCATCTCCAGGGTATTGGGTCACAATGAGCAGTTCTTC	CASISRVLGHNEQFF
TRBJ1-1	TRBV4-3	few	.	TGCGCCAGCAGCCCCGACCAGGTTCCCAACACTGAAGCTTTCTTT	CASSPDQVPNTEAFF
TRBJ2-7	TRBV4-1	few	.	TGCGCCAGCAGCCAAGATTACGAGCAGTACTTC	CASSQDYEQYF
TRBJ1-2	TRBV7-9	few	.	TGTGCCAGCAGCGAAGAACAGGAGAGCTATGGCTACACCTTC	CASSEEQESYGYTF
TRBJ2-7	TRBV12-3/TRBV12-4	once	.	TGTGCCAGCAGTTTTGTGGGAGACTACGAGCAGTACTTC	CASSFVGDYEQYF
TRBJ1-5	TRBV2	.	TRBD1	TGTGCCAGCAGCCTAGACAGGGAATGGAGCGAGAGCAATCAGCCCCAGCATTTT	CASSLDREWSESNQPQHF
TRBJ2-3	TRBV6-2/TRBV6-3	.	TRBD2	TGTGCCAGCAGTACCCGACCGGGACTAGAGTTTACCACAGATACGCAGTATTTT	CASSTRPGLEFTTDTQYF
TRBJ1-5	TRBV25-1	.	.	TGTGCCAGCAGCGAGGGGCAGGGTCACAATCAGCCCCAGCATTTT	CASSEGQGHNQPQHF
TRBJ2-1	TRBV7-9	.	.	TGTGCCAGCAGCCTTGAAAACAATGAGCAGTTCTTC	CASSLENNEQFF
TRBJ1-5	TRBV10-3	many	.	TGTGCCATCAGTGAGCAGGTCAACAATCAGCCCCAGCATTTT	CAISEQVNNQPQHF
TRBJ2-7	TRBV27	.	TRBD1	TGTGCCAGCAGTTTATCCAGGGGGCTTTACGAGCAGTACTTC	CASSLSRGLYEQYF
TRBJ2-3	TRBV11-1	once	.	TGTGCCAGCAGCTTAGAGCCTCTTGCGCGGGGAGTCACAGATACGCAGTATTTT	CASSLEPLARGVTDTQYF
TRBJ1-2	TRBV20-1	.	.	TGCAGTGCTAGAGTCTCGGACCTCTCGGGTGGCTACACCTTC	CSARVSDLSGGYTF
TRBJ2-3	TRBV7-6	.	TRBD2	TGTGCCAGCAGCTTAGCGGGGGGGTTCGCAGATACGCAGTATTTT	CASSLAGGFADTQYF
TRBJ1-1	TRBV19	.	.	TGTGCCAGTACCGACACCCTTGGGGACACTGAAGCTTTCTTT	CASTDTLGDTEAFF
TRBJ2-1	TRBV7-9	medium-sized	TRBD2	TGTGCCAGCACCCGGACTAGCTGGAATGAGCAGTTCTTC	CASTRTSWNEQFF
TRBJ1-4	TRBV7-8	.	TRBD1	TGTGCCAGCAGCTCAACCTGGGGACAGCGTAATGAAAAACTGTTTTTT	CASSSTWGQRNEKLFF
TRBJ2-7	TRBV12-3/TRBV12-4	many	.	TGTGCCAGCAGTTTTGAGGGGGATTCCTACGAGCAGTACTTC	CASSFEGDSYEQYF
TRBJ1-5	TRBV25-1	few	.	TGTGCCAGCAGGGCCTGGGGGGATCAGCCCCAGCATTTT	CASRAWGDQPQHF
TRBJ1-3	TRBV6-4	.	.	TGTGCCAGCAGTGGGACACAGGGAAACACCATATATTTT	CASSGTQGNTIYF
TRBJ1-1	TRBV7-9	many	.	TGTGCCAGCAGCTTAATGTATCTTGGGGACACTGAAGCTTTCTTT	CASSLMYLGDTEAFF
TRBJ1-1	TRBV29-1	.	.	TGCAGCGTCCACCGACAGTTGAACACTGAAGCTTTCTTT	CSVHRQLNTEAFF
TRBJ2-3	TRBV6-1	.	TRBD2	TGTGCCAGCAGACCACCGACTAGCGGGTCTAGCACAGATACGCAGTATTTT	CASRPPTSGSSTDTQYF
TRBJ1-4	TRBV4-1	.	.	TGCGCCAGCAGCCAAGCCAGGGGCGGTAAAGAAGGAAAACTGTTTTTT	CASSQARGGKEGKLFF
TRBJ2-7	TRBV28	.	.	TGTGCCAGCAGTTACCCCCCCGAAGTCCCCATCTCCTACGAGCAGTACTTC	CASSYPPEVPISYEQYF